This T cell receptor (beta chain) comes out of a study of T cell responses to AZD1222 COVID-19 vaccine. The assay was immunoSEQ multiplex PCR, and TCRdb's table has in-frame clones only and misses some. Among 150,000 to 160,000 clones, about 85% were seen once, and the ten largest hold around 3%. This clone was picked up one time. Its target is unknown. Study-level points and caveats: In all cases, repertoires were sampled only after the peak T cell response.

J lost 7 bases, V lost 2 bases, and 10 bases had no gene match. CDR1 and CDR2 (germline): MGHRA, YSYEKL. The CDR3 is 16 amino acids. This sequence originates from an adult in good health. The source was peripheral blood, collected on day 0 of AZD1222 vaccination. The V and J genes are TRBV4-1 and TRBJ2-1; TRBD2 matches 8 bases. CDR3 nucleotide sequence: TGCGCCAGCAGCCAATCTTCGGGGGGGCTCTCGAATGAGCAGTTCTTC. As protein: CASSQSSGGLSNEQFF.